This T cell receptor beta chain was identified in a study of preoperative IRX-2 immunotherapy in early breast cancer. The repertoire was sequenced with immunoSEQ multiplex PCR; TCRdb's copy has only in-frame clones and lacks some. The repertoire holds 30,000 to 35,000 clones, with about 95% as singletons. The V segment lost 3 bases and the J segment 4 bases; nucleotides outside the gene matches: 3. CDR1 and CDR2 from the germline V gene are KGHSH and LQKENI. This CDR3 is 13 amino acids long. Treatment denoted: preoperative locoregional IRX-2 cytokine immunotherapy. This phase Ib study tested locoregional IRX-2 cytokine immunotherapy given before surgery.

The receptor's source is a human donor with breast cancer. The J gene is TRBJ2-7, the V gene TRBV18; 7 positions agree with TRBD1. The specimen was collected from a patient treated with IRX-2 immunotherapy. CDR3 bases: TGTGCCAGCTCACCTGGGACAGATTACGAGCAGTACTTC. Translating gives CASSPGTDYEQYF.